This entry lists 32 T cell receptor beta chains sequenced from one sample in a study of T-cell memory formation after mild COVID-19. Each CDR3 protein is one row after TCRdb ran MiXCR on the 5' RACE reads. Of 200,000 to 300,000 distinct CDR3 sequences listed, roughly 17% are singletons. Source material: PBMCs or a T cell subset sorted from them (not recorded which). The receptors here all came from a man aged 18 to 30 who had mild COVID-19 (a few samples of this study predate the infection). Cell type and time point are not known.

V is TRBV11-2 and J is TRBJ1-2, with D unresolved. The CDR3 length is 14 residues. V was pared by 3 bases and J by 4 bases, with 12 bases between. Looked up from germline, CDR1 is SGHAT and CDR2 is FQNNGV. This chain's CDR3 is CASSFEGRTYGYTF. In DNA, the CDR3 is TGTGCCAGCAGCTTTGAAGGGCGGACCTATGGCTACACCTTC. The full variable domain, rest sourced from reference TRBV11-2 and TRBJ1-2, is EAGVAQSPRYKIIEKRQSVAFWCNPISGHATLYWYQQILGQGPKLLIQFQNNGVVDDSQLPKDRFSAERLKGVDSTLKIQPAKLEDSAVYLCASSFEGRTYGYTFGSGTRLTVV.

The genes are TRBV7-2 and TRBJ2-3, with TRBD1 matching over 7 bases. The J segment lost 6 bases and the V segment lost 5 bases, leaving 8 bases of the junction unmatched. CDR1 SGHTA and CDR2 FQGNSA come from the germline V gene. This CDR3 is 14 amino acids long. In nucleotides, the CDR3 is TGTGCCAGCAGCCGACAGGGAAAGTCCGATACGCAGTATTTT. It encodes CASSRQGKSDTQYF.

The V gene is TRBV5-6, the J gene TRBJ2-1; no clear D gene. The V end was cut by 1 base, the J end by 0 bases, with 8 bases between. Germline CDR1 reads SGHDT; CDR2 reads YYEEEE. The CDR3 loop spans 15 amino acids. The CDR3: CASSLWTSSYNEQFF. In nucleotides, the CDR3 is TGTGCCAGCAGCTTGTGGACGAGCTCCTACAATGAGCAGTTCTTC. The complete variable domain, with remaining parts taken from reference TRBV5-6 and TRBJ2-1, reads DAGVTQSPTHLIKTRGQQVTLRCSPKSGHDTVSWYQQALGQGPQFIFQYYEEEERQRGNFPDRFSGHQFPNYSSELNVNALLLGDSALYLCASSLWTSSYNEQFFGPGTRLTVL.

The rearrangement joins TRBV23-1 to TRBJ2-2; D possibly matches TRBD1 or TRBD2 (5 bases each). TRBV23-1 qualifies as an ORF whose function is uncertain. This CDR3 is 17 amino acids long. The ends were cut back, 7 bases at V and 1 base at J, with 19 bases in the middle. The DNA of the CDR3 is TGCGCCAGCATGCCGAGGGGCAGGGTCGGGAACACCGGGGAGCTGTTTTTT. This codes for CASMPRGRVGNTGELFF.

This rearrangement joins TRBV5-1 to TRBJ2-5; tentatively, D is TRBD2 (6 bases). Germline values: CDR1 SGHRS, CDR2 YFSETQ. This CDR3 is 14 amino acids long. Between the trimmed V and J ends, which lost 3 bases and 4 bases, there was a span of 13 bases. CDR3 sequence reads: CASSWGTGRETQYF. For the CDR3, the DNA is TGCGCCAGCAGCTGGGGGACTGGGCGAGAGACCCAGTACTTC.

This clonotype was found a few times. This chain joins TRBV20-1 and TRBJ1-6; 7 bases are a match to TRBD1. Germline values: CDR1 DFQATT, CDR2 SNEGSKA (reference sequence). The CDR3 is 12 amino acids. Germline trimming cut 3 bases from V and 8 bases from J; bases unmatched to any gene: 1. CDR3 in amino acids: CSASDRDSPLHF. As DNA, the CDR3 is TGCAGTGCTAGCGACAGGGATTCACCCCTCCACTTT.

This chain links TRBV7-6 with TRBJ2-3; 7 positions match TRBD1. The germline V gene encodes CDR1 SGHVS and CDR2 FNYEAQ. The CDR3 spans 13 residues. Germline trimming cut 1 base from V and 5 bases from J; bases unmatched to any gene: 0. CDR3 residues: CASSLDRGDTQYF. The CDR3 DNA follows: TGTGCCAGCAGCTTAGACAGGGGAGATACGCAGTATTTT.

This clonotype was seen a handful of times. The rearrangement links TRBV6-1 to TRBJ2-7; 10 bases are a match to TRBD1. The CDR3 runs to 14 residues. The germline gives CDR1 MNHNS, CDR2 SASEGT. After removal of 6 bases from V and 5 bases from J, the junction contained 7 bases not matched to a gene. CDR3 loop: CASSGGTGDHEQYF. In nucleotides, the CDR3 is TGTGCCAGCAGCGGTGGGACAGGGGACCACGAGCAGTACTTC.

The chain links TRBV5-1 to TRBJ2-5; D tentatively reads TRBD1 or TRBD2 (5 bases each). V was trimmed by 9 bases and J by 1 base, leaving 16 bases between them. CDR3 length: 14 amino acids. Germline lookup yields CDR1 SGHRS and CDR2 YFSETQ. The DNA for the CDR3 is TGCGCCACCAGAGAGTGGGGGAGCCAAGAGACCCAGTACTTC. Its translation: CATREWGSQETQYF.

The CDR3 loop reads CASLGSQETQYF. In DNA, the CDR3 is TGTGCCAGTCTAGGGTCACAAGAGACCCAGTACTTC. This chain joins TRBV28 and TRBJ2-5; no clear D gene. Looked up from germline, CDR1 is MDHEN and CDR2 is SYDVKM. This CDR3 spans 12 amino acids. Trimming removed 9 bases at V and 2 bases at J, with 10 bases between.

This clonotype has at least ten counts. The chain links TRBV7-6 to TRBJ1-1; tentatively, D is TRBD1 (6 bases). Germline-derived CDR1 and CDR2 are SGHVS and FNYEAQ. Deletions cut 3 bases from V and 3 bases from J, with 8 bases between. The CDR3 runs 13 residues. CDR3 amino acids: CASSLQGYTEAFF. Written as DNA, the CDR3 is TGTGCCAGCAGCTTGCAGGGGTACACTGAAGCTTTCTTT.

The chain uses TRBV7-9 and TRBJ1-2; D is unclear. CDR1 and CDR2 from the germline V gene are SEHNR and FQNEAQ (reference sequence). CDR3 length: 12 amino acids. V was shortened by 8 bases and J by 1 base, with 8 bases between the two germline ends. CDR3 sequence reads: CASFEFNYGYTF. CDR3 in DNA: TGTGCCAGCTTTGAATTTAACTATGGCTACACCTTC.

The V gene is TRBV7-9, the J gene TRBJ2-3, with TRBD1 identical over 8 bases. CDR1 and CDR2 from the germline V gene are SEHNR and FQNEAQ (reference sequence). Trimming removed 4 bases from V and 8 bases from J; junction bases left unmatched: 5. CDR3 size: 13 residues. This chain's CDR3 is CASSYDRGGTQYF. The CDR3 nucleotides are TGTGCCAGCAGCTACGACAGGGGCGGTACGCAGTATTTT. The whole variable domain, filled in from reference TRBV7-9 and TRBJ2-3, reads DTGVSQNPRHKITKRGQNVTFRCDPISEHNRLYWYRQTLGQGPEFLTYFQNEAQLEKSRLLSDRFSAERPKGSFSTLEIQRTEQGDSAMYLCASSYDRGGTQYFGPGTRLTVL.

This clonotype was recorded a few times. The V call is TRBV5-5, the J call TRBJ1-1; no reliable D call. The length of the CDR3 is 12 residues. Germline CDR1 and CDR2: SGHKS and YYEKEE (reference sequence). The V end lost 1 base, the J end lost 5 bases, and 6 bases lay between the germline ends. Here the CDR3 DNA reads TGTGCCAGCAGCTTGCTGCCGACTGAAGCTTTCTTT. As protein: CASSLLPTEAFF.

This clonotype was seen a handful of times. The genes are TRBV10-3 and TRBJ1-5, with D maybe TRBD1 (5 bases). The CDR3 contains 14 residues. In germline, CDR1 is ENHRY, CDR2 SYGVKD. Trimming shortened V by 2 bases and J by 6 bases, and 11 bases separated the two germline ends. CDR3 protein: CAISERRGFQPQHF. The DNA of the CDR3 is TGTGCCATCAGTGAGAGACGGGGGTTTCAGCCCCAGCATTTT.

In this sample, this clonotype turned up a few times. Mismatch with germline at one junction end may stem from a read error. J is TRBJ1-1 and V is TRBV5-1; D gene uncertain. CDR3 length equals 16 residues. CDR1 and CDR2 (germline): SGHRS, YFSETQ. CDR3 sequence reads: CASSSPPKTGNPEAFF. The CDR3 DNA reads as TGCGCCAGCAGCAGCCCCCCAAAAACTGGGAACCCTGAAGCTTTCTTT. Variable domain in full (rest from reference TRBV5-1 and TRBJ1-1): KAGVTQTPRYLIKTRGQQVTLSCSPISGHRSVSWYQQTPGQGLQFLFEYFSETQRNKGNFPGRFSGRQFSNSRSEMNVSTLELGDSALYLCASSSPPKTGNPEAFFGQGTRLTVV.

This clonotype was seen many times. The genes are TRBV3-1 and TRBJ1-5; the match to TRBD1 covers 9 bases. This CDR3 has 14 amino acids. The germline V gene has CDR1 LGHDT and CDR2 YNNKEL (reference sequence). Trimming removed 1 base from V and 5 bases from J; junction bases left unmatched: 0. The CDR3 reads CASSQGTGDQPQHF. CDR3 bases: TGTGCCAGCAGCCAAGGGACAGGGGATCAGCCCCAGCATTTT.

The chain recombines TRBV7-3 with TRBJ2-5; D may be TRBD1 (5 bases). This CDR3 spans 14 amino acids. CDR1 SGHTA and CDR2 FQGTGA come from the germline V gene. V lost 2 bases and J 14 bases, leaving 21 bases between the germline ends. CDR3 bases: TGTGCCAGCAGCTTAGGAGCAGGGCCAGAACTTCCTTACTTC. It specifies CASSLGAGPELPYF.

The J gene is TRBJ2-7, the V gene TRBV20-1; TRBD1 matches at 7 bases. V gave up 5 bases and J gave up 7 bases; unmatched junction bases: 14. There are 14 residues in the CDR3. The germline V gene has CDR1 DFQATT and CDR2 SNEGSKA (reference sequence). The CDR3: CSARTGPHRGEQYF. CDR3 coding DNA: TGCAGTGCTCGGACAGGTCCCCATCGTGGGGAGCAGTACTTC.

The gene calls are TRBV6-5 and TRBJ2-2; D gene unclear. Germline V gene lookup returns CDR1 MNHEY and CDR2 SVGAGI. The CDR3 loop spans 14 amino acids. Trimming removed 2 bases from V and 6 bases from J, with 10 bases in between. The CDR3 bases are TGTGCCAGCAGTTACAGACCGTACCCCGGGGAGCTGTTTTTT. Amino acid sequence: CASSYRPYPGELFF.

CDR3 sequence: CSASMDRGTEAFF. The CDR3 nucleotides read TGCAGTGCTAGTATGGACAGGGGTACTGAAGCTTTCTTT. This sequence joins TRBV20-1 and TRBJ1-1; TRBD1 matches at 9 bases. Trimming at V came to 3 bases and at J to 5 bases, leaving 4 bases not matched to a gene. The CDR3 extends over 13 amino acids. Per the germline V gene, CDR1 is DFQATT and CDR2 is SNEGSKA (reference sequence).

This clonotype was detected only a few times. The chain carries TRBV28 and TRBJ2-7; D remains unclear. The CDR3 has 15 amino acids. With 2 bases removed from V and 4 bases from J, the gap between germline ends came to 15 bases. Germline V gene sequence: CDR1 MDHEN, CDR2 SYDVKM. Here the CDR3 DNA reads TGTGCCAGCAGTTTAGCCGGGTCAACAGCTTACGAGCAGTACGTC. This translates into CASSLAGSTAYEQYV.

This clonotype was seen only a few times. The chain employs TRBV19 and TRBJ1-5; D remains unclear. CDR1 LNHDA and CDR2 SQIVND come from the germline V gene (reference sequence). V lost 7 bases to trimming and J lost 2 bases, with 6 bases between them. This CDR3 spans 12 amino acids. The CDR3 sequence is CASTIGNQPQHF. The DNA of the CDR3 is TGTGCCAGTACCATAGGCAATCAGCCCCAGCATTTT. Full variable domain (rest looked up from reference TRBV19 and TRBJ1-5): DGGITQSPKYLFRKEGQNVTLSCEQNLNHDAMYWYRQDPGQGLRLIYYSQIVNDFQKGDIAEGYSVSREKKESFPLTVTSAQKNPTAFYLCASTIGNQPQHFGDGTRLSIL.

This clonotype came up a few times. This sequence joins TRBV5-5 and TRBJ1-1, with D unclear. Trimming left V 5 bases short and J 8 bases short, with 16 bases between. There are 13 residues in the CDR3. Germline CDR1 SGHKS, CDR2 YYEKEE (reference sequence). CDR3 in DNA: TGTGCCAGCAGAACCAAAGGATCCGGGGAAGCTTTCTTT. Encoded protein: CASRTKGSGEAFF.

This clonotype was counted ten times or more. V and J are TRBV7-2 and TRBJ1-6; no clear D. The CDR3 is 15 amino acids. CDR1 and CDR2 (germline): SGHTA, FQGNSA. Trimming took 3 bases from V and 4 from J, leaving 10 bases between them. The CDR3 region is CASSFQASYNSPLHF. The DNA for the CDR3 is TGTGCCAGCAGCTTTCAAGCTTCATATAATTCACCCCTCCACTTT.

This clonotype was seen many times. CDR3 region: CASSLDRGYNEQFF. DNA of the CDR3: TGCGCCAGCAGCTTGGACAGGGGATACAATGAGCAGTTCTTC. The rearrangement links TRBV5-1 to TRBJ2-1; 7 nucleotides match TRBD1. CDR3 length: 14 amino acids. From germline, CDR1 is SGHRS and CDR2 YFSETQ. The ends lost 0 bases at V and 4 bases at J; junction bases unmatched: 1.

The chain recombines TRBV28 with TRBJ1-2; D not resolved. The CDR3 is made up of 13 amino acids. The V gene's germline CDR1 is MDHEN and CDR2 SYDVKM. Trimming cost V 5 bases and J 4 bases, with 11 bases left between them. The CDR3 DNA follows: TGTGCCAGCAGTCCCCCTTCCGGCTATGGCTACACCTTC. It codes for CASSPPSGYGYTF.

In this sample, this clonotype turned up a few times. In DNA form, the CDR3 reads TGTGCCAGCAGACCCGGCGGGGACAGGGGGCTCGGGGACCAGTACTTC. This translates into CASRPGGDRGLGDQYF. The chain is built from TRBV7-8 and TRBJ2-5; 12 bases are shared with TRBD1. The trim removed 6 bases at V and 10 bases at J, leaving 15 bases unmatched. Germline CDR1 and CDR2: SGHVS and FQNEAQ. The CDR3 covers 16 residues.

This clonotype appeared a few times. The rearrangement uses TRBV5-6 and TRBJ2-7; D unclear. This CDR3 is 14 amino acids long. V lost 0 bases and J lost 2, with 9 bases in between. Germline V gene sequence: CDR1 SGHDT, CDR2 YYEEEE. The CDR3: CASSLVLGTYEQYF. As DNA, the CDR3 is TGTGCCAGCAGCTTGGTTCTGGGAACCTACGAGCAGTACTTC.

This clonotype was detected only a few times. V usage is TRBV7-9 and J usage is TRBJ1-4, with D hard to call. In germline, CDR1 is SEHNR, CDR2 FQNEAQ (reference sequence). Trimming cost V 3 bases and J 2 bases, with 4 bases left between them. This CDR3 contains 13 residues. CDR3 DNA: TGTGCCAGCAGCTTCGCTACTAATGAAAAACTGTTTTTT. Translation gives CASSFATNEKLFF.

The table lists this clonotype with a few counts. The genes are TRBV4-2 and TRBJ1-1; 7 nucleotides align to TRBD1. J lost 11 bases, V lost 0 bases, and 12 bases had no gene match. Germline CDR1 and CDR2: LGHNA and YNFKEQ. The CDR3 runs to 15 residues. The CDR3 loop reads CASSQDSVADRKAFF. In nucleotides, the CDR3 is TGTGCCAGCAGCCAAGACTCTGTGGCGGACAGGAAGGCTTTCTTT.

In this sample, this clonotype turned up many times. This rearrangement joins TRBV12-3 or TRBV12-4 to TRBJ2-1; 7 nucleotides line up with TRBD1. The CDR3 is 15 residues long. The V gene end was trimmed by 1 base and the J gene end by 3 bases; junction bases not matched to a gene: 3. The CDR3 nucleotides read TGTGCCAGCAGTTTAGACAGGGGAAACTACAATGAGCAGTTCTTC. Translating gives CASSLDRGNYNEQFF.